This T cell receptor beta chain was sequenced during a study of shared clonotypes between healthy human individuals. Study results and limitations: Incompleteness in sorted-subset sequencing, despite large depth, was shown by rarefaction.

Concerning this clone itself: Antigen specificity is unknown.

Investigators spread the genomic DNA of each subset evenly over several immunoSEQ plates. TCRdb's table, derived via immunoSEQ multiplex PCR, lists solely in-frame clones and lacks some. In the table there are more than 2 million clones, less than 95% of which are singletons. CD8 cells classed as naive were CD45RO-negative and positively selected for CCR7, excluding terminally differentiated effector memory CD45RA+ cells. The clonotype originates from a man aged 18 to 35 in good health. Input material: naive CD8+ T cells sorted from blood.

The CDR3 DNA reads TGTGCCAGCAGTTACGTCCGTGGGGGCAACACTGAAGCTTTCTTT. Translating gives CASSYVRGGNTEAFF. This sequence joins TRBV2 and TRBJ1-1; weak D call: TRBD1 (6 bases). With 5 bases removed from V and 2 bases from J, the gap between germline ends came to 15 bases. The CDR3 sequence is 15 residues long. Germline CDR1 SNHLY, CDR2 FYNNEI.